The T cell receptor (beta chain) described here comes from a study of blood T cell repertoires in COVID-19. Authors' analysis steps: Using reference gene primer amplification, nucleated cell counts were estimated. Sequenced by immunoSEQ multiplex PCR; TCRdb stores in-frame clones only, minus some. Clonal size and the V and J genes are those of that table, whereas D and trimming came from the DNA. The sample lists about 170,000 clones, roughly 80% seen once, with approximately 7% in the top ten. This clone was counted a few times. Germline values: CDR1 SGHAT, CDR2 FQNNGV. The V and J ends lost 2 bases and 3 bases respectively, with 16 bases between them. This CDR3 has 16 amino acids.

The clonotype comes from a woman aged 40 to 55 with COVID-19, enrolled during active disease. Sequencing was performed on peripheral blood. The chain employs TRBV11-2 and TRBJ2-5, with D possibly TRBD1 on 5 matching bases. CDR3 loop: CASSLSFGAVKETQYF. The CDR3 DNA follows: TGTGCCAGCAGCTTAAGTTTTGGGGCAGTGAAAGAGACCCAGTACTTC.